This T cell receptor (beta chain) stems from a study of blood T cell repertoires in COVID-19. Study overall: The cDNA or gDNA used as material had been derived from T cells, B-cell-depleted T cells, or PBMCs.

Source study methods: From reference gene primer amplification, estimates of nucleated cell counts were derived. The table came from immunoSEQ multiplex PCR; TCRdb's copy has only in-frame clones and leaves some out. That table gives V, J and clone size, and the DNA gave D and trimming. In the table there are more than 200,000 clones, around 89% of which are singletons. V lost 5 bases and J 0 bases, leaving 20 bases between the germline ends. This CDR3 has 18 residues. Germline CDR1 reads MDHEN; CDR2 reads SYDVKM. Each participant's cohort was designated according to participant-reported clinical history.

Sequencing was carried out using PBMCs or T cells enriched from blood (not recorded which). This receptor was identified in a woman younger than 45 who had recovered from COVID-19. The chain links TRBV28 to TRBJ1-5; possible D gene TRBD1, 5 bases. The CDR3 protein is CASSPRLYTGFSNQPQHF. As DNA, the CDR3 is TGTGCCAGCAGTCCCCGACTTTACACAGGATTTAGCAATCAGCCCCAGCATTTT.